These 10 T cell receptor beta chains were all obtained from the same sample, sequenced in a study of T cells in Graves' hyperthyroidism and ophthalmopathy. RNA transcripts served as the template for amplifying TCR beta CDR3 regions. In the first-round RT-PCR of the TCR CDR3, the HTBI primer set was used. TCRdb processed the multiplex PCR reads anew with MiXCR; each CDR3 protein has one entry. The repertoire consists of 490,000 or so distinct CDR3 sequences, with 20% occurring once and the leading ten covering approximately 50%. The sequenced sample consisted of blood. The source is a middle-aged man with Graves' ophthalmopathy.

In the case of this clonotype: A much larger clone is a single base away; this may be a read error. V is TRBV11-1 and J is TRBJ2-7; D tentatively reads TRBD1 or TRBD2 (5 bases each). Per the germline V gene, CDR1 is SGHAT and CDR2 is FQDESV (reference sequence). The CDR3 consists of 16 residues. V lost 5 bases and J 4 bases, leaving 21 bases between the germline ends. In DNA, the CDR3 is TGTGCCAGCAGCCAGGGACGGCAACCGGGCTATTACGAGCAGTACTTC. Residues: CASSQGRQPGYYEQYF.

This chain's CDR3 is CASSYVRNEQFF. The DNA of the CDR3 is TGTGCCAGCAGTTACGTGCGGAATGAGCAGTTCTTC. This chain links TRBV6-2 or TRBV6-3 with TRBJ2-1; D remains unclear. This CDR3 has 12 residues. Trimming took 2 bases from V and 7 from J, leaving 6 bases between them. The V gene's germline CDR1 is MNHEY and CDR2 SVGEGT.

This clonotype was found many times. The chain joins TRBV27 to TRBJ2-3; no clear D. CDR3 length: 14 residues. The V end was cut by 4 bases, the J end by 5 bases, with 13 bases between. Germline V CDR1 and CDR2: MNHEY, SMNVEV (reference sequence). As DNA, the CDR3 is TGTGCCAGCAGTTCCCTTCGGGTAGGAGATACGCAGTATTTT. Translated, it gives CASSSLRVGDTQYF.

There are a few counts of this clonotype. The gene calls are TRBV7-6 and TRBJ2-7, with a weak D call TRBD2 (6 bases). The CDR3 is made up of 15 amino acids. Trimming pared 2 bases from V and 2 bases from J, leaving 13 bases between. Germline assignment: CDR1 SGHVS and CDR2 FNYEAQ. The CDR3 region has the DNA TGTGCCAGCAGCTTAATCGGGGGAGAGCCCTACGAGCAGTACTTC. Amino acid sequence: CASSLIGGEPYEQYF.

The rearrangement joins TRBV20-1 to TRBJ1-2; TRBD1 is a possible D gene (5 bases). Germline loops: CDR1 DFQATT, CDR2 SNEGSKA (reference sequence). The CDR3 has 13 residues. Trimming stripped 6 bases from V and 0 bases from J, with 11 bases between. In nucleotides, the CDR3 is TGCAGTGCGGCAGGGTTTTCTAACTATGGCTACACCTTC. Protein product: CSAAGFSNYGYTF.

This clonotype was detected only once. Here the CDR3 reads CASSPSSSPLHF. The CDR3 DNA reads TGTGCCAGCAGCCCCTCGAGTTCACCCCTCCACTTT. The rearrangement uses TRBV7-9 and TRBJ1-6; D remains ambiguous. Trimming stripped 5 bases from V and 9 bases from J, with 8 bases between. The CDR3 spans 12 residues. Germline V gene sequence: CDR1 SEHNR, CDR2 FQNEAQ (reference sequence).

This clonotype was detected a few times. The chain carries TRBV7-9 and TRBJ2-4, with TRBD2 matching over 10 bases. The V gene's germline CDR1 is SEHNR and CDR2 FQNEAQ (reference sequence). This CDR3 is built from 14 residues. V was pared by 6 bases and J by 7 bases, with 6 bases of the junction left unmatched. The CDR3 here is CASSSSGGRNIQYF. The CDR3 region has the DNA TGTGCCAGCAGTTCTAGCGGGGGAAGGAACATTCAGTACTTC.

The chain uses TRBV4-1 and TRBJ2-1; 7 bases map to TRBD2. In germline, CDR1 is MGHRA, CDR2 YSYEKL. Trimming at V came to 3 bases and at J to 2 bases, leaving 10 bases not matched to a gene. CDR3 length: 17 residues. CDR3 amino acids: CASSHPIRGRAYNEQFF. The CDR3 coding sequence is TGCGCCAGCAGCCACCCGATCCGGGGGAGGGCCTACAATGAGCAGTTCTTC.

This chain connects TRBV7-9 to TRBJ2-3; D not resolved. The CDR3 is 13 amino acids. The V gene's germline CDR1 is SEHNR and CDR2 FQNEAQ (reference sequence). The V end was cut by 10 bases, the J end by 0 bases, with 11 bases between. CDR3 in amino acids: CAKAESSTDTQYF. CDR3 sequence (DNA): TGTGCCAAGGCGGAGTCTAGCACAGATACGCAGTATTTT.

The sample holds one count of this clonotype. The V and J genes are TRBV12-3 or TRBV12-4 and TRBJ1-6; TRBD1 might be the D (5 bases). V dropped 9 bases and J dropped 6 bases, with 12 bases sitting between them. CDR3 length: 13 residues. The CDR3: CASSTDTNSPLHF. In nucleotides, the CDR3 is TGTGCCAGTTCGACAGATACTAATTCACCCCTCCACTTT.